The clone carrying this T cell receptor (beta chain) came up a few times. The data derive from a study of T-cell reconstitution after alpha-beta-depleted transplantation in children. The library targeted TCRbeta and was prepared with unique molecular identifiers. TCRdb re-derived calls from the PCR reads in MiXCR, one entry per CDR3 protein. The sample has about 400,000 distinct CDR3 sequences, approximately 20% seen once. Germline lookup yields CDR1 MDHEN and CDR2 SYDVKM. V was clipped by 6 bases and J by 2 bases, with 18 bases between them. CDR3 size: 16 residues. This chain links TRBV28 with TRBJ2-3; D is possibly TRBD1 or TRBD2 (6 bases each). The sequence was collected from a human donor who donated a stem cell graft to a child with acute myeloid leukemia. This specimen was PBMCs from the stem cell graft donor, taken from the stem cell graft. The CDR3 is CASSLRGVLTTDTQYF. In DNA, the CDR3 is TGTGCCAGCAGCTTAAGGGGGGTACTGACCACAGATACGCAGTATTTT.